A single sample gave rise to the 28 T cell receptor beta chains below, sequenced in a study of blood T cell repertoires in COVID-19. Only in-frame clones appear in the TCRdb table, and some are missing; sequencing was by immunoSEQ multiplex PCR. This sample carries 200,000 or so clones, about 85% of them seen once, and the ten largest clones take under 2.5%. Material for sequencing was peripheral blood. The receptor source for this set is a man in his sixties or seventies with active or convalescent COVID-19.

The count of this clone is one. DNA of the CDR3: TGTGCCAGCAGTGAAACGGGGGGCTACACCTTC. Its translation is CASSETGGYTF. The chain links TRBV25-1 to TRBJ1-2; D gene ambiguous. CDR1 is MGHDK and CDR2 is SYGVNS in the germline V gene. V was pared by 2 bases and J by 8 bases, with 6 bases between. The CDR3 has 11 amino acids.

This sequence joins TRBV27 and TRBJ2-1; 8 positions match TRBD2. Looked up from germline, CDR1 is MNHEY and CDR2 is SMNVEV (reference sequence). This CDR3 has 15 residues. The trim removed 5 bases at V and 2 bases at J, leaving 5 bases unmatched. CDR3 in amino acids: CASSRLAIPYNEQFF. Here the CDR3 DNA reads TGTGCCAGCAGTAGACTAGCGATTCCCTACAATGAGCAGTTCTTC.

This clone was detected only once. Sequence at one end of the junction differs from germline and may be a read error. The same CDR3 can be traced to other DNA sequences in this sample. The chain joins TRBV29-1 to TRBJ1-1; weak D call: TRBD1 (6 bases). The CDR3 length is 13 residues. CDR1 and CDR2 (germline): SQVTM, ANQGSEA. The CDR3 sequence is CSVQDRKNTEAFF. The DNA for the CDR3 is TGCAGCGTTCAAGACAGGAAGAACACTGAAGCTTTCTTT.

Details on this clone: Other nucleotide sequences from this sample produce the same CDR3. The CDR3 sequence: CASREGDSYEQYF. The DNA of the CDR3 is TGTGCCAGCAGAGAGGGGGACAGCTACGAGCAGTACTTC. The chain combines TRBV2 with TRBJ2-7; 7 bases are a match to TRBD1. V lost 6 bases and J lost 3; bases outside the gene matches: 5. The CDR3 loop spans 13 amino acids. CDR1 and CDR2 (germline): SNHLY, FYNNEI.

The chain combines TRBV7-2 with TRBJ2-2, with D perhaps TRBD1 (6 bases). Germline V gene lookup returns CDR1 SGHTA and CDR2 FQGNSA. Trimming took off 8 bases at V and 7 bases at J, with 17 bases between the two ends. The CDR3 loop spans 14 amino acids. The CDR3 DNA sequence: TGTGCCAGCCGTGATCAGGGGTCGGTCGGGGAGCTGTTTTTT. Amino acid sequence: CASRDQGSVGELFF.

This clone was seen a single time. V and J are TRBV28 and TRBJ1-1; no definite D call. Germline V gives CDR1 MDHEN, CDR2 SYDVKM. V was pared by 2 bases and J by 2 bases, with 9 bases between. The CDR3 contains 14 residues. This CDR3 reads CASSLLAGNTEAFF. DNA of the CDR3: TGTGCCAGCAGTTTACTGGCAGGAAACACTGAAGCTTTCTTT.

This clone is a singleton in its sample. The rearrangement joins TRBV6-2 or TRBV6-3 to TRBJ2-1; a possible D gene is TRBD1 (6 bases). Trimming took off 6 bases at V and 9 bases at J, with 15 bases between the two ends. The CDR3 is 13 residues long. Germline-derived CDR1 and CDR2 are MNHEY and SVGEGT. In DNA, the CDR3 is TGTGCCAGCAGCAATGAGGGGGTCGGTGAGCAGTTCTTC. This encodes CASSNEGVGEQFF.

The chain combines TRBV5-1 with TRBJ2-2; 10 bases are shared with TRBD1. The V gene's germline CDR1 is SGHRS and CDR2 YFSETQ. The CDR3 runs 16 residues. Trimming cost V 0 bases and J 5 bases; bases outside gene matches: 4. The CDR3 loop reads CASSLGQGARTGELFF. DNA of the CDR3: TGCGCCAGCAGCTTGGGACAGGGGGCACGGACCGGGGAGCTGTTTTTT. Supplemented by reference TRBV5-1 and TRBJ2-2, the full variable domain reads KAGVTQTPRYLIKTRGQQVTLSCSPISGHRSVSWYQQTPGQGLQFLFEYFSETQRNKGNFPGRFSGRQFSNSRSEMNVSTLELGDSALYLCASSLGQGARTGELFFGEGSRLTVL.

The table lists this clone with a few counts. DNA for the CDR3: TGTGCCAGTAGTACCGGGGAGAACACTGAAGCTTTCTTT. Translating gives CASSTGENTEAFF. The chain joins TRBV19 to TRBJ1-1; no reliable D call. Trimming shortened V by 4 bases and J by 1 base, and 7 bases separated the two germline ends. The CDR3 has 13 amino acids. Germline V gene lookup returns CDR1 LNHDA and CDR2 SQIVND (reference sequence).

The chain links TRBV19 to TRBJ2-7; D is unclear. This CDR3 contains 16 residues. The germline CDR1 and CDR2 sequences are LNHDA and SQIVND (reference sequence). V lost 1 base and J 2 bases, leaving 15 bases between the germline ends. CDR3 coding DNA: TGTGCCAGTAGTATAGTGGCCGCTCCGGGTCCCTACGAGCAGTACTTC. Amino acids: CASSIVAAPGPYEQYF.

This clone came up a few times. CDR3 residues: CASSPSGGNTGELFF. In DNA, the CDR3 is TGCGCCAGCAGCCCCTCGGGGGGGAACACCGGGGAGCTGTTTTTT. J is TRBJ2-2 and V is TRBV4-1, with 7 nucleotides matching TRBD2. The CDR3 covers 15 residues. In germline, CDR1 is MGHRA, CDR2 YSYEKL. J was trimmed by 1 base and V by 4 bases; bases with no gene match: 3.

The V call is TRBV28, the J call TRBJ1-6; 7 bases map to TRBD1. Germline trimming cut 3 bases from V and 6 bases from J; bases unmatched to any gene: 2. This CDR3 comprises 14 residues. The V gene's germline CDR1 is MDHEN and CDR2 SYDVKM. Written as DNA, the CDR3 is TGTGCCAGCAGTTTGGGACAGACTAATTCACCCCTCCACTTT. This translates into CASSLGQTNSPLHF.

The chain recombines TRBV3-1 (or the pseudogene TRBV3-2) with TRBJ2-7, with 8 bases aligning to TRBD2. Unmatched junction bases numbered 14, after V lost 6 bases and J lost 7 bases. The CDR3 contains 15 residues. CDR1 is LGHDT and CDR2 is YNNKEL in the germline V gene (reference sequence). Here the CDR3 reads CASSPALAALGEQYF. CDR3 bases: TGTGCCAGCAGTCCCGCACTAGCGGCTTTAGGAGAGCAGTACTTC.

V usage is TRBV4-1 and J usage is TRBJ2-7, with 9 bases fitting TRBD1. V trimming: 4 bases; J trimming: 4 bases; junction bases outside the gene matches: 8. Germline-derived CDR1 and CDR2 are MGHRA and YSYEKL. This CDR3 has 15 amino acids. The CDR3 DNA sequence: TGCGCCAGCAGCCGCGCCGGGACAGGGCAATACGAGCAGTACTTC. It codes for CASSRAGTGQYEQYF.

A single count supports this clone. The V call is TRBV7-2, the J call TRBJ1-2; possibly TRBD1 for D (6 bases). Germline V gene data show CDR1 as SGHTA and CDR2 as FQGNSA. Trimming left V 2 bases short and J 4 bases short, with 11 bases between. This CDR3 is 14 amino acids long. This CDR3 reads CASSLKQGSYGYTF. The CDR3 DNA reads TGTGCCAGCAGCTTAAAACAGGGCTCCTATGGCTACACCTTC.

DNA for the CDR3: TGTGCCAGCAGTTCAAACCTCGCGGGACAGATTAATTCACCCCTCCACTTT. It translates to CASSSNLAGQINSPLHF. The chain is built from TRBV28 and TRBJ1-6, with 7 bases matching TRBD1. The ends lost 4 bases at V and 6 bases at J; junction bases unmatched: 12. The germline V gene encodes CDR1 MDHEN and CDR2 SYDVKM. The CDR3 length is 17 residues.

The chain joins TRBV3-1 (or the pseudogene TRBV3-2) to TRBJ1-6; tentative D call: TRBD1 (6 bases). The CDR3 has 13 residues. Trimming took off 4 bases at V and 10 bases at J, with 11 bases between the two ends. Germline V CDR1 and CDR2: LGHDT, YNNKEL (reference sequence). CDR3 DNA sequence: TGTGCCAGCAGCCCGGGACAACAGTCACCCCTCCACTTT. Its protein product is CASSPGQQSPLHF.

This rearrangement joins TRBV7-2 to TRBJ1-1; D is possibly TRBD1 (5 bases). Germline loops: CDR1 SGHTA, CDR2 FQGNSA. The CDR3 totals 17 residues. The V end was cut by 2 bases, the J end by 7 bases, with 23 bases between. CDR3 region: CASSLPGRQFGPHEAFF. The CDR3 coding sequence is TGTGCCAGCAGCTTACCCGGTCGACAGTTCGGGCCCCATGAAGCTTTCTTT.

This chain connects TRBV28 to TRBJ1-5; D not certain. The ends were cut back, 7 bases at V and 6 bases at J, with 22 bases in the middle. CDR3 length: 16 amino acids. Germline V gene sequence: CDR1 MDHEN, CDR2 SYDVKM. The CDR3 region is CASNLLGRRGVQPQHF. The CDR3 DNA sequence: TGTGCCAGCAATCTCTTAGGTAGACGCGGTGTTCAGCCCCAGCATTTT.

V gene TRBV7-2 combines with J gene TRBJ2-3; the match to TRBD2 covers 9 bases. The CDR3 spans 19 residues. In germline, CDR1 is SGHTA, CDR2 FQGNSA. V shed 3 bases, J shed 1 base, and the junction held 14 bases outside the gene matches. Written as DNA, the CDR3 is TGTGCCAGCAGCTTCCCCCCCCGCAGCGGGGGGAGGCGCACAGATACGCAGTATTTT. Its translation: CASSFPPRSGGRRTDTQYF.

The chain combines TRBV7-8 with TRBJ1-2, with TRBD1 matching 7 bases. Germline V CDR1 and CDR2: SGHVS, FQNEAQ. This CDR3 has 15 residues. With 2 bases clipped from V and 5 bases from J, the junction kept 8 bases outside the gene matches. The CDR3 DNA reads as TGTGCCAGCAGCTTAAGAGAGGGGGCGGGGTATGGCTACACCTTC. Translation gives CASSLREGAGYGYTF.

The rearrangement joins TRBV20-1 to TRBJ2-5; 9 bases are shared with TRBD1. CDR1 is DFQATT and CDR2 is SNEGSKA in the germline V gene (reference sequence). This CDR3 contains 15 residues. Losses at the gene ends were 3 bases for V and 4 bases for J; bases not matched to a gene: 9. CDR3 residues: CSASVRTGARETQYF. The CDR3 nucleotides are TGCAGTGCTAGTGTCAGGACAGGGGCTCGAGAGACCCAGTACTTC.

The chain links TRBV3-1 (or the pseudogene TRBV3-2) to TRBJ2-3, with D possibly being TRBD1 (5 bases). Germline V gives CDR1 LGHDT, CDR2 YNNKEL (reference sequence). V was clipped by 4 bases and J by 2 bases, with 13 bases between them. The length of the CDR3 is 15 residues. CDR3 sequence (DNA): TGTGCCAGCAGCCGCAGGGCTAGAAACACAGATACGCAGTATTTT. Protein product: CASSRRARNTDTQYF.

CDR3 sequence reads: CAWSIGTGIPYEQYF. CDR3 DNA: TGTGCCTGGAGTATTGGGACAGGGATTCCCTACGAGCAGTACTTC. The rearrangement joins TRBV30 to TRBJ2-7; 9 bases are shared with TRBD1. This CDR3 is built from 15 residues. Per the germline V gene, CDR1 is GTSNPN and CDR2 is SVGIG (reference sequence). Losses at the gene ends were 2 bases for V and 2 bases for J; bases not matched to a gene: 7. Together with reference TRBV30 and TRBJ2-7, the CDR3 gives the full variable domain: SQTIHQWPATLVQPVGSPLSLECTVEGTSNPNLYWYRQAAGRGLQLLFYSVGIGQISSEVPQNLSASRPQDRQFILSSKKLLLSDSGFYLCAWSIGTGIPYEQYFGPGTRLTVT.

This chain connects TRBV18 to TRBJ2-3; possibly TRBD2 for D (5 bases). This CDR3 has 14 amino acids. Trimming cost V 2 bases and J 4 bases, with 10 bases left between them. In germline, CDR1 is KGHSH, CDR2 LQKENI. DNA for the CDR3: TGTGCCAGCTCACCAGGGCTAGCTCCAGATACGCAGTATTTT. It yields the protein CASSPGLAPDTQYF.

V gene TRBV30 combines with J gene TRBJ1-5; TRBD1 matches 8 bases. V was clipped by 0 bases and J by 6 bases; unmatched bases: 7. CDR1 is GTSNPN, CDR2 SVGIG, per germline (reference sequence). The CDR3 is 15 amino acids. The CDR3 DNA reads TGTGCCTGGAGTGTAGGACAGGGCAGTGGTCAGCCCCAGCATTTT. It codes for CAWSVGQGSGQPQHF.

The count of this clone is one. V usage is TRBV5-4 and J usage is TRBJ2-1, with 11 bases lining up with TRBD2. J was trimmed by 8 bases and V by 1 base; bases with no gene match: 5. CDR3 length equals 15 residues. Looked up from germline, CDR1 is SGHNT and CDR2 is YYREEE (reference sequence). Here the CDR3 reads CASSLTSGSYDEQFF. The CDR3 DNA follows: TGTGCCAGCAGCTTGACTAGCGGGAGTTATGATGAGCAGTTCTTC.

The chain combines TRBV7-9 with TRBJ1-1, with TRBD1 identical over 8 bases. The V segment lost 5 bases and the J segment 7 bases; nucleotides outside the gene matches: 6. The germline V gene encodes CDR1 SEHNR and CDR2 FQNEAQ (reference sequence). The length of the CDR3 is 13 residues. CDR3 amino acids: CASSAGQAIEAFF. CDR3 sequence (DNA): TGTGCCAGCAGCGCGGGACAGGCGATTGAAGCTTTCTTT.